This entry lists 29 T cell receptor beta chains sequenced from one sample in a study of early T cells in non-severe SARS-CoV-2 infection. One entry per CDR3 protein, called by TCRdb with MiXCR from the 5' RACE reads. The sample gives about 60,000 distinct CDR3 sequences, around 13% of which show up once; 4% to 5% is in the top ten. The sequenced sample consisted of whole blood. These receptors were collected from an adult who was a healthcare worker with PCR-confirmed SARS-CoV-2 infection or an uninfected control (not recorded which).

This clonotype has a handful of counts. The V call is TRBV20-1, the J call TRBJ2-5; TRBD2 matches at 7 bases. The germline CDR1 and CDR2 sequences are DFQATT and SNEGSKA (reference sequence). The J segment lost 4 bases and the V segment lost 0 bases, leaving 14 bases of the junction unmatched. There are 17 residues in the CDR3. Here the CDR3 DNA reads TGCAGTGCTAGAGAACCCGGGGGAAATGGACTAGTAGAGACCCAGTACTTC. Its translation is CSAREPGGNGLVETQYF.

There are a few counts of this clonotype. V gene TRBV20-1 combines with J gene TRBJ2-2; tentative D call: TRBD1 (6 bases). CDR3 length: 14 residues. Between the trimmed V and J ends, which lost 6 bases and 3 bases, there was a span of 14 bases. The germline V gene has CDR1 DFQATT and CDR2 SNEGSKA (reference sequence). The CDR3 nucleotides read TGCAGTGCAAGGACAGTTTGGGACACCGGGGAGCTGTTTTTT. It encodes CSARTVWDTGELFF.

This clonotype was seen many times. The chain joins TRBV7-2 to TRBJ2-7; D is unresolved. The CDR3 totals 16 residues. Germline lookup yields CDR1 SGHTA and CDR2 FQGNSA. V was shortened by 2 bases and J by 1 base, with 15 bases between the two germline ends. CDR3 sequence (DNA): TGTGCCAGCAGCTTAAACGGTGGTGGCAAATCCTACGAGCAGTACTTC. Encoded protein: CASSLNGGGKSYEQYF.

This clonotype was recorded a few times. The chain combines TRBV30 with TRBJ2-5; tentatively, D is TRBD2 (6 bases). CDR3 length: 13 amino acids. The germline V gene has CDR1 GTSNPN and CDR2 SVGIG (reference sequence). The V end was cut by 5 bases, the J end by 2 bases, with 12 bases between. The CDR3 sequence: CAWGGTGQETQYF. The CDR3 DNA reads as TGTGCCTGGGGGGGGACGGGACAAGAGACCCAGTACTTC.

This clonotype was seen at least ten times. The CDR3 DNA sequence: TGTGCCAGCAGCGTAGCCGTGACTGGCTACGAGCAGTACTTC. Translation gives CASSVAVTGYEQYF. V usage is TRBV9 and J usage is TRBJ2-7, with D unclear. The CDR3 loop spans 14 amino acids. Germline V gene sequence: CDR1 SGDLS, CDR2 YYNGEE. Trimming took 0 bases from V and 3 from J, leaving 10 bases between them.

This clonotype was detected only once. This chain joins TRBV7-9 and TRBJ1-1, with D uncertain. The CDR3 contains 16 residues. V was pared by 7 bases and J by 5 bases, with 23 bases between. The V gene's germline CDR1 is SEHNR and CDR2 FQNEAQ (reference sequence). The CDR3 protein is CASTPRLVHGGTEAFF. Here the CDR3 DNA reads TGTGCCAGCACCCCGAGGCTCGTCCACGGAGGGACTGAAGCTTTCTTT.

This CDR3 is CASTYPEGETGELFF. In nucleotides, the CDR3 is TGTGCCAGCACCTATCCGGAGGGGGAAACCGGGGAGCTGTTTTTT. This chain joins TRBV6-1 and TRBJ2-2; the D call may be TRBD1 or TRBD2 (6 bases each). Germline V CDR1 and CDR2: MNHNS, SASEGT. V lost 7 bases and J 5 bases, leaving 17 bases between the germline ends. There are 15 residues in the CDR3.

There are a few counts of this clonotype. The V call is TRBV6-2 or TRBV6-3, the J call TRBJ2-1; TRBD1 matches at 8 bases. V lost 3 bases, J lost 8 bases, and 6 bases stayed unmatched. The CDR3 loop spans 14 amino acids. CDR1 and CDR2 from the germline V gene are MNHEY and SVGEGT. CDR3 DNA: TGTGCCAGCAGTTATCAGGGGGCTAGCGATGAGCAGTTCTTC. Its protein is CASSYQGASDEQFF.

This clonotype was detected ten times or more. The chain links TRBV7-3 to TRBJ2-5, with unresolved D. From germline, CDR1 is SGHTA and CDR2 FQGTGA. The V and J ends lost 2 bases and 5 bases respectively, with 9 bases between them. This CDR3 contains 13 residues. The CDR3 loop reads CASSLGPRETQYF. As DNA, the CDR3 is TGTGCCAGCAGCTTAGGCCCGAGGGAGACCCAGTACTTC.

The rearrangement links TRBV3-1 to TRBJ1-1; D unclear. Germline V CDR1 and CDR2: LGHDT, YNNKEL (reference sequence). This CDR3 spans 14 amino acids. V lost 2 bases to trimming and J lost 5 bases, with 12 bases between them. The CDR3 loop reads CASSQYEGRTEAFF. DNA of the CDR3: TGTGCCAGCAGCCAATACGAGGGCCGGACTGAAGCTTTCTTT.

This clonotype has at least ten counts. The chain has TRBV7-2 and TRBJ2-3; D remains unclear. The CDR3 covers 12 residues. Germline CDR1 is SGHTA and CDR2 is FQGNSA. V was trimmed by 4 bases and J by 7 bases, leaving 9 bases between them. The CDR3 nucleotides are TGTGCCAGCAGCTCCCCGGTTAATACGCAGTATTTT. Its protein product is CASSSPVNTQYF.

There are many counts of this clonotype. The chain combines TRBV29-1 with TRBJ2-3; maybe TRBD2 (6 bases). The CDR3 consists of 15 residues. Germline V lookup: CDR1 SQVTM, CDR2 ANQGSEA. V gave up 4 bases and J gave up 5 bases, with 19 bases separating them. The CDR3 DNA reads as TGCAGCGTTGTCGTTCGCGGGATTCTGAAAGATACGCAGTATTTT. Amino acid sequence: CSVVVRGILKDTQYF.

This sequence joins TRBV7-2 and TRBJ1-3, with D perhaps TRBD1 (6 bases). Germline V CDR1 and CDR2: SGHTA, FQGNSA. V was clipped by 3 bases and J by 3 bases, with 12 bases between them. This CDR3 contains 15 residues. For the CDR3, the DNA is TGTGCCAGCAGCTTGGCAGGGGCGTATGGAAACACCATATATTTT. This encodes CASSLAGAYGNTIYF. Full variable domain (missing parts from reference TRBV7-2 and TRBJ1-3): GAGVSQSPSNKVTEKGKDVELRCDPISGHTALYWYRQSLGQGLEFLIYFQGNSAPDKSGLPSDRFSAERTGGSVSTLTIQRTQQEDSAVYLCASSLAGAYGNTIYFGEGSWLTVV.

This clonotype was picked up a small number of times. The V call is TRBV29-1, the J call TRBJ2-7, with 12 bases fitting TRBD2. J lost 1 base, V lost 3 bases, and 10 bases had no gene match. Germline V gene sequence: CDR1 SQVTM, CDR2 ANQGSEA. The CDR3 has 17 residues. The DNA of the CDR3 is TGCAGCGTTGATCCGTCTACCCTAGCGGGAGGGTCCTACGAGCAGTACTTC. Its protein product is CSVDPSTLAGGSYEQYF.

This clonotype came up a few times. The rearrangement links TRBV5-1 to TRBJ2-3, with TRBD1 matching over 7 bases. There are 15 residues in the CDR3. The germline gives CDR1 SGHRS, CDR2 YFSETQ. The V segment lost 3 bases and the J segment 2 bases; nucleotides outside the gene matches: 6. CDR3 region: CASSSTGEYTDTQYF. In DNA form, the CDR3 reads TGCGCCAGCAGCTCCACAGGGGAATACACAGATACGCAGTATTTT.

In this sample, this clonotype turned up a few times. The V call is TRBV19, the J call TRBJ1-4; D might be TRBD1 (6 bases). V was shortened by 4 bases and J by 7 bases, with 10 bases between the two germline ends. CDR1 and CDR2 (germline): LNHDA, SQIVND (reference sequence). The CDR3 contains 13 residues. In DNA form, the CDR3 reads TGTGCCAGTAGTAACACAGGGCCTGAAAAACTGTTTTTT. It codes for CASSNTGPEKLFF.

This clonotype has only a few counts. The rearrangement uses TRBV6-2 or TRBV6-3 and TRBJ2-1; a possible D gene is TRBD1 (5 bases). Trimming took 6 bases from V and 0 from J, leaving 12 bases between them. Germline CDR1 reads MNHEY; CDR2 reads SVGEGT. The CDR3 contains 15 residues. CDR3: CASSFDRVSYNEQFF. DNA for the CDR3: TGTGCCAGCAGCTTTGACAGAGTCTCCTACAATGAGCAGTTCTTC.

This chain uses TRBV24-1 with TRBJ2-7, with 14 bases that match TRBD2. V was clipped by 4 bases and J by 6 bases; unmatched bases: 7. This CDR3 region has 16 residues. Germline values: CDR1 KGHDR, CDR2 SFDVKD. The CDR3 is CATSDSRLAGGFEQYF. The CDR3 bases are TGTGCCACCAGTGACTCACGACTAGCGGGAGGGTTCGAGCAGTACTTC.

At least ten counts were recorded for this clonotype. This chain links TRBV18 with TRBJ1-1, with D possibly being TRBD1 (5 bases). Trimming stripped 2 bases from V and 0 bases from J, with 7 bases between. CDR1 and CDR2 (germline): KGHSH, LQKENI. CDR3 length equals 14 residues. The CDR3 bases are TGTGCCAGCTCACCAGCAGGGCTGAACACTGAAGCTTTCTTT. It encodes CASSPAGLNTEAFF.

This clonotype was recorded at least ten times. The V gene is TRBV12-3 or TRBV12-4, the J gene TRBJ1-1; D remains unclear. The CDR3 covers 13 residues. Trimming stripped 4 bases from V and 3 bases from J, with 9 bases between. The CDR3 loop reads CASSWGRYTEAFF. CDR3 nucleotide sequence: TGTGCCAGCAGTTGGGGTCGGTACACTGAAGCTTTCTTT.

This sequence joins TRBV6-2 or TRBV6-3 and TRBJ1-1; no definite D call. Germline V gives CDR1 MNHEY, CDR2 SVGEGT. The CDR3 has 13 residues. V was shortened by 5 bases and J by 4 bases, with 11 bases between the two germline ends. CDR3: CASSPNKGTEAFF. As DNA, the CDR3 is TGTGCCAGCAGTCCCAACAAAGGCACTGAAGCTTTCTTT.

The CDR3 loop is CASRPTGGGEKLFF. CDR3 in DNA: TGTGCCAGCAGACCCACAGGGGGAGGGGAAAAACTGTTTTTT. The V gene is TRBV28, the J gene TRBJ1-4; 8 nucleotides agree with TRBD1. This CDR3 is built from 14 residues. After removal of 6 bases from V and 8 bases from J, the junction contained 8 bases not matched to a gene. In germline, CDR1 is MDHEN, CDR2 SYDVKM.

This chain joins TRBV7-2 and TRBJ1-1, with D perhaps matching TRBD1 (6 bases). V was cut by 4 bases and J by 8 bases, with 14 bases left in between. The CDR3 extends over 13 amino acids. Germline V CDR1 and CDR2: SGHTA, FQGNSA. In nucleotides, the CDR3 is TGTGCCAGCAGCTCATACCGGGACAAAGAAGCTTTCTTT. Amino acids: CASSSYRDKEAFF.

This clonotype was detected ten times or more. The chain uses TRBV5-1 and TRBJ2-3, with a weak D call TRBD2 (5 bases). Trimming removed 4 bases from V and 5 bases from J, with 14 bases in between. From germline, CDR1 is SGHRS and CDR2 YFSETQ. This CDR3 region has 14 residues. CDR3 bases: TGCGCCAGCAGCCCGGACTCCATCGGAGATACGCAGTATTTT. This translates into CASSPDSIGDTQYF.

The CDR3 here is CASSFTGNYEQYF. The CDR3 bases are TGTGCCAGCAGTTTTACAGGGAACTACGAGCAGTACTTC. The rearrangement links TRBV28 to TRBJ2-7, with D perhaps matching TRBD1 (6 bases). This CDR3 has 13 residues. Between the trimmed V and J ends, which lost 3 bases and 3 bases, there was a span of 9 bases. Germline CDR1 and CDR2: MDHEN and SYDVKM.

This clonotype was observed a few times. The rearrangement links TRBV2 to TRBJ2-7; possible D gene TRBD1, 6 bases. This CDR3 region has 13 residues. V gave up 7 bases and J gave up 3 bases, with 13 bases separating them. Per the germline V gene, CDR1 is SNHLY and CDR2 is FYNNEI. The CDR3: CASKKQGDYEQYF. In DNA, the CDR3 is TGTGCCAGCAAAAAACAGGGAGACTACGAGCAGTACTTC.

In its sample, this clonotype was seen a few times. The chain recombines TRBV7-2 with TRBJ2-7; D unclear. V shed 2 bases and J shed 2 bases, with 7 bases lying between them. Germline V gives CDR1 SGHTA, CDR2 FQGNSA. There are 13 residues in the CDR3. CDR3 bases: TGTGCCAGCAGCTTATCGGAACCCTACGAGCAGTACTTC. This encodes CASSLSEPYEQYF.

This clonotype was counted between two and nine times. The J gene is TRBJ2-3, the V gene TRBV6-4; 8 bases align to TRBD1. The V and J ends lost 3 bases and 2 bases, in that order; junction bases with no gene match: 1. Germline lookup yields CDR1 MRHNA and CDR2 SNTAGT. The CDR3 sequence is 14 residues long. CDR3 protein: CASSEGQDTDTQYF. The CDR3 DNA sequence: TGTGCCAGCAGTGAGGGACAGGACACAGATACGCAGTATTTT.

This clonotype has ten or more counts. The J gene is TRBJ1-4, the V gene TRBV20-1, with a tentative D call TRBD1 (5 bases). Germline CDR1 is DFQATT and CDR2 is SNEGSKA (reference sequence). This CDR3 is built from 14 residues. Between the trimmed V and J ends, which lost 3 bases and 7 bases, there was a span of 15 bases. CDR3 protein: CSARTARGFEKLFF. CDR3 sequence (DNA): TGCAGTGCTAGGACAGCGCGAGGTTTTGAAAAACTGTTTTTT.